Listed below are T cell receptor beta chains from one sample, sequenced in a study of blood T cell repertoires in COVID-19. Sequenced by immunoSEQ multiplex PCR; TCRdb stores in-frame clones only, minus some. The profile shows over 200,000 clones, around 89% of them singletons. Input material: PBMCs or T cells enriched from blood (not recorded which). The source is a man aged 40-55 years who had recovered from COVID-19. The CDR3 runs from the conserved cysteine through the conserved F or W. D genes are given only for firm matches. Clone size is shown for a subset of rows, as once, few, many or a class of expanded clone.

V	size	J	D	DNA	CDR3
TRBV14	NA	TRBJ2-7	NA	TGTGCCAGCAGCCAAGATTCAGCCTACGAGCAGTACTTC	CASSQDSAYEQYF
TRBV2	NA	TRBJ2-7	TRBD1	TGTGCCAGCAGTGTTTTGGGACAGGGGGCTGGTGAGCAGTACTTC	CASSVLGQGAGEQYF
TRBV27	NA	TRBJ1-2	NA	TGTGCCAGCAGTCAGGACAGAGACCTCTATGGCTACACCTTC	CASSQDRDLYGYTF
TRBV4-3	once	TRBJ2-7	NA	TGCGCCAGCAGCCAGGAACCGACTAATTACGAGCAGTACTTC	CASSQEPTNYEQYF
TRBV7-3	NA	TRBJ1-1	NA	TGTGCCAGCAGCTCCAGCGGTTGGACTGAAGCTTTCTTT	CASSSSGWTEAFF
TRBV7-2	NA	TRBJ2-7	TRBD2	TGTGCCAGCAGTCCCCAGGTCGTAGCGGGGTCCGAGCAGTACTTC	CASSPQVVAGSEQYF
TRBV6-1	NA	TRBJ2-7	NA	TGTGCCAGCAGTGAAATAGGCTTAGCTTCCTACGAGCAGTACTTC	CASSEIGLASYEQYF
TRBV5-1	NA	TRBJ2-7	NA	TGCGCCAGCAGCTTGACACCGCCGACCTACGAGCAGTACTTC	CASSLTPPTYEQYF
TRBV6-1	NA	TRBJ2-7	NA	TGTGCCAGCAGTGAAGCCCCTTTCTACGAGCAGTACTTC	CASSEAPFYEQYF
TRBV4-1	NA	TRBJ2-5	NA	TGCGCCAGCAGCCAAGGACCGGGGATTGAAGAGACCCAGTACTTC	CASSQGPGIEETQYF
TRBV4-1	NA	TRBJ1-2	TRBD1	TGCGCCAGCAGATACAACCGGGGACAGGGGTTTGTCTACACCTTC	CASRYNRGQGFVYTF
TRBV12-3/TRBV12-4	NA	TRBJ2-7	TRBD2	TGTGCCAGCAGTTTATGGGTAGCGGGGGATCAGTACTTC	CASSLWVAGDQYF
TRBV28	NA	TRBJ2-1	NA	TGTGCCAGCAGTTTGGGCGTGAACAATGAGCAGTTCTTC	CASSLGVNNEQFF
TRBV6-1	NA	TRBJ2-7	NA	TGTGCCAGCAGTGAATGGTTTGAGTGGCCGGGGGTCGACGAGCAGTACTTC	CASSEWFEWPGVDEQYF
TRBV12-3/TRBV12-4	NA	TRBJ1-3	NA	TGTGCCAGCAGTTTCACAGGGAGAAACACCATATATTTT	CASSFTGRNTIYF
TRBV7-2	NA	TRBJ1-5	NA	TGTGCCAGCAGCTCTAAGACACTTAGCAATCAGCCCCAGCATTTT	CASSSKTLSNQPQHF
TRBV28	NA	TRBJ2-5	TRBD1	TGTGCCAGCAGTTTAGGACAGGTCCAAGAGACCCAGTACTTC	CASSLGQVQETQYF
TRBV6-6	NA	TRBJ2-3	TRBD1	TGTGCCAGCAGTCACCGGACAGGGGGACGATTGGGATTCGGCACAGATACGCAGTATTTT	CASSHRTGGRLGFGTDTQYF
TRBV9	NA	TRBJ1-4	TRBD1	TGTGCCAGCAGCCCGCTAGGCTGGGGGACAGCCGATGAAAAACTGTTTTTT	CASSPLGWGTADEKLFF
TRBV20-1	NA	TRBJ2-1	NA	TGCAGTGCCGCCAATACCAGGGAGCAGTTCTTC	CSAANTREQFF
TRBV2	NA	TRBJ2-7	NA	TGTGCCAGCAGTGAGCTGGGACACCTATCCTACGAGCAGTACTTC	CASSELGHLSYEQYF
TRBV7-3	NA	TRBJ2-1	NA	TGTGCCAGTTCGAAGCTTAAATTCGGTTATCAAGACAATGAGCAGTTCTTC	CASSKLKFGYQDNEQFF
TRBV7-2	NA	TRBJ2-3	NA	TGTGCCAGCAGCTTAGTGGCGCGGCGGACACTTACCACAGATACGCAGTATTTT	CASSLVARRTLTTDTQYF
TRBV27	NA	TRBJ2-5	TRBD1	TGTGCCAGCAGTTCGCCTACAGGGGGCGAGGCCCAGTACTTC	CASSSPTGGEAQYF
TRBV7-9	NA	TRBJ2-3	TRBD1	TGTGCCGGACAGGGTAGTCCAGATACGCAGTATTTT	CAGQGSPDTQYF
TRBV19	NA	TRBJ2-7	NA	TGTGCCACCCCCTCCCGCGAGTACTTC	CATPSREYF
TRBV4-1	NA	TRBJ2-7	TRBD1	TGCGCCAGCAGCCAAGGGGCAGGGGGCGATTTCCACGAGCAGTACTTC	CASSQGAGGDFHEQYF
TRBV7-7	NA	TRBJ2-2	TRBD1	TGTGCTAGCAGCCCTAGTTCCGTACAGGGGGCCACCGGGGAGCTGTTTTTT	CASSPSSVQGATGELFF
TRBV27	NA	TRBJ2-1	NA	TGTGCCACCGCACAGGGTTACAATGAGCAGTTCTTC	CATAQGYNEQFF
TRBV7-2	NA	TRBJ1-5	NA	TGTGCCAGCAGCTTAGTACCGGGTCTTAGCAATCAGCCCCAGCATTTT	CASSLVPGLSNQPQHF